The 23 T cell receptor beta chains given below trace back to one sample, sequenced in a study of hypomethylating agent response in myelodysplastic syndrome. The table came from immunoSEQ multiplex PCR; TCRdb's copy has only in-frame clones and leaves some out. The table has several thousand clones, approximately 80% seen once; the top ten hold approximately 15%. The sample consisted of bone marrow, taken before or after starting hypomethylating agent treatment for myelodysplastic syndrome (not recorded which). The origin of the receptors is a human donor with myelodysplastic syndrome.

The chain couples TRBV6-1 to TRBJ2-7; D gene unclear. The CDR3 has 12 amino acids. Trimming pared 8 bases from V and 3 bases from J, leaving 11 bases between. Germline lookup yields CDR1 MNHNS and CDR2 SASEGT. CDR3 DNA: TGTGCCAGCCGCAGTGCCCGCTACGAGCAGTACTTC. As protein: CASRSARYEQYF.

DNA of the CDR3: TGTGCCAGCAGCCCGGACAGGGTCTTCTACGAGCAGTACTTC. Translated, it gives CASSPDRVFYEQYF. The gene calls are TRBV5-8 and TRBJ2-7; 8 bases agree with TRBD1. The CDR3 length is 14 residues. Germline V CDR1 and CDR2: SGHTS, YDEGEE. The junction had 6 bases not matched to a gene; V was cut back by 4 bases and J by 3 bases. Using reference TRBV5-8 and TRBJ2-7 for the parts outside the CDR3, the full variable domain is EAGVTQSPTHLIKTRGQQATLRCSPISGHTSVYWYQQALGLGLQFLLWYDEGEERNRGNFPPRFSGRQFPNYSSELNVNALELEDSALYLCASSPDRVFYEQYFGPGTRLTVT.

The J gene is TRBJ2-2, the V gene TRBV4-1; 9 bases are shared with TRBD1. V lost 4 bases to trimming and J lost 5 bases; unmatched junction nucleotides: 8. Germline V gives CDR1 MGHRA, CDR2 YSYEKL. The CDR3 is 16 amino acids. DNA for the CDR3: TGCGCCAGCAGCCGCCTACAGGGGGCGGGTACCGGGGAGCTGTTTTTT. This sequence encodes CASSRLQGAGTGELFF.

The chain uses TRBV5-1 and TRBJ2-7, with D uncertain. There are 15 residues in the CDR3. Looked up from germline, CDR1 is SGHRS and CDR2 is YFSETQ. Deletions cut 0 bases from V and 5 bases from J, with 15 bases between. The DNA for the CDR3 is TGCGCCAGCAGCTTGGGGGATTTTAACTTGGACGAGCAGTACTTC. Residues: CASSLGDFNLDEQYF. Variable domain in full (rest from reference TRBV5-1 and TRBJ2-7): KAGVTQTPRYLIKTRGQQVTLSCSPISGHRSVSWYQQTPGQGLQFLFEYFSETQRNKGNFPGRFSGRQFSNSRSEMNVSTLELGDSALYLCASSLGDFNLDEQYFGPGTRLTVT.

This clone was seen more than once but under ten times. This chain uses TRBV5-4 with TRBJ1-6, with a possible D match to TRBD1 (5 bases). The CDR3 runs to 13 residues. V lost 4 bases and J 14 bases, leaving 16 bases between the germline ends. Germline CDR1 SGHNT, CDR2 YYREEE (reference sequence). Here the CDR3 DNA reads TGTGCCAGCAGCACAGGACCCAGCGGGGCCCTCCACTTT. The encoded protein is CASSTGPSGALHF.

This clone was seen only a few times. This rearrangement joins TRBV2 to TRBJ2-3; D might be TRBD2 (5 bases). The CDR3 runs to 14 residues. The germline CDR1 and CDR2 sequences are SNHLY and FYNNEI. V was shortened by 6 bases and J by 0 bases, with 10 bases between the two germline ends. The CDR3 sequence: CASRASWSTDTQYF. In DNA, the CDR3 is TGTGCCAGCAGGGCTAGCTGGAGCACAGATACGCAGTATTTT.

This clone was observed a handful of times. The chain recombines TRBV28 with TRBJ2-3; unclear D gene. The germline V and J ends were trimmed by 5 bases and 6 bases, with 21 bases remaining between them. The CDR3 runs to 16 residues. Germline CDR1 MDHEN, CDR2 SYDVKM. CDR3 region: CASSIPPGNELDTQYF. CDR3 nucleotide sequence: TGTGCCAGCAGTATCCCCCCGGGTAATGAGTTGGATACGCAGTATTTT.

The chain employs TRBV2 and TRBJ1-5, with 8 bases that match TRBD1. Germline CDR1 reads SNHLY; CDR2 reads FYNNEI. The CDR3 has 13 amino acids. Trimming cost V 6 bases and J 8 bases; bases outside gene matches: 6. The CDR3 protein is CASSVLTGEPQHF. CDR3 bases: TGTGCCAGCAGCGTTCTGACAGGGGAGCCCCAGCATTTT.

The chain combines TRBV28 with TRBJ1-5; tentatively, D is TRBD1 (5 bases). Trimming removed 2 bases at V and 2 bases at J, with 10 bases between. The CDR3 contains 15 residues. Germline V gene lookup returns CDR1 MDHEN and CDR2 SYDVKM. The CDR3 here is CASSLLGGGNQPQHF. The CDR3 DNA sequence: TGTGCCAGCAGTTTACTCGGGGGGGGCAATCAGCCCCAGCATTTT.

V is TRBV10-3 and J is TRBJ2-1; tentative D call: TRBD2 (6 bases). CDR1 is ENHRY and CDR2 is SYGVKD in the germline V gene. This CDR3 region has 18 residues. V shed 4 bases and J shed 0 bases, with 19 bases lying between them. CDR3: CAISGAGERVSSYNEQFF. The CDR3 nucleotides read TGTGCCATCAGTGGGGCCGGGGAGCGGGTAAGCTCCTACAATGAGCAGTTCTTC.

In DNA form, the CDR3 reads TGTGCCAGCAGCCTGTTGCCAGGGCTCCACGAGCAGTACTTC. Residues: CASSLLPGLHEQYF. The chain joins TRBV5-8 to TRBJ2-7, with a weak D call TRBD1 (5 bases). Germline loops: CDR1 SGHTS, CDR2 YDEGEE. The CDR3 runs 14 residues. The V and J ends lost 4 bases and 5 bases respectively, with 16 bases between them.

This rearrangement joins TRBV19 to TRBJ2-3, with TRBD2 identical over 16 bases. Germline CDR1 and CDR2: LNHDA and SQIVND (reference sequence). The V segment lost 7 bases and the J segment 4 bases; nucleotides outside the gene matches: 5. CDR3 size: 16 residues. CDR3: CASMGTSGGAADTQYF. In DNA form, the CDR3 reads TGTGCCAGTATGGGGACTAGCGGGGGGGCTGCAGATACGCAGTATTTT.

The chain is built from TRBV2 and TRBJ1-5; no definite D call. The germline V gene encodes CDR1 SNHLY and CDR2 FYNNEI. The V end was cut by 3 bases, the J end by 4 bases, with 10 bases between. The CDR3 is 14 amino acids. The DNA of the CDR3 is TGTGCCAGCAGTGACGACCGACAAAATCAGCCCCAGCATTTT. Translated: CASSDDRQNQPQHF.

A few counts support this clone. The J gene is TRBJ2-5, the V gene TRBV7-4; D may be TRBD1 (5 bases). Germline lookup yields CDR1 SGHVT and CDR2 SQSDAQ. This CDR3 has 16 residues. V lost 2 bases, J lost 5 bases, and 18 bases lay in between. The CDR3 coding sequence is TGTGCCAGCAGCTTAAGGGGAAGCAGGGCTCGGGAGACCCAGTACTTC. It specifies CASSLRGSRARETQYF.

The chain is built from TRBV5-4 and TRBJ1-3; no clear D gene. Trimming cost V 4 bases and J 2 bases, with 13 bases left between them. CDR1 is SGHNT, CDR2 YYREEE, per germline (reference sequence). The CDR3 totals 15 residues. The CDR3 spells CASSPTEAAGNTIYF. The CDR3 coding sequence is TGTGCCAGCAGCCCCACGGAAGCCGCTGGAAACACCATATATTTT.

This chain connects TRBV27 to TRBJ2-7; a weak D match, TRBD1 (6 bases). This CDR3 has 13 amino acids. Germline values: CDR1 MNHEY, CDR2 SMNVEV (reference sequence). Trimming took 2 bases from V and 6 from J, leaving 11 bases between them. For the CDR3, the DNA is TGTGCCAGCAGTTTAAGGGGGTCGGGCGAGCAGTACTTC. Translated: CASSLRGSGEQYF.

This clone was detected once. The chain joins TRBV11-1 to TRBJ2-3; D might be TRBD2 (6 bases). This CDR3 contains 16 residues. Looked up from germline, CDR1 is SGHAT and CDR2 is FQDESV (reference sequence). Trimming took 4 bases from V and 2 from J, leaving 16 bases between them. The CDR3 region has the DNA TGTGCCAGCAGCTCGGACTATCCCCACTACACAGATACGCAGTATTTT. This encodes CASSSDYPHYTDTQYF.

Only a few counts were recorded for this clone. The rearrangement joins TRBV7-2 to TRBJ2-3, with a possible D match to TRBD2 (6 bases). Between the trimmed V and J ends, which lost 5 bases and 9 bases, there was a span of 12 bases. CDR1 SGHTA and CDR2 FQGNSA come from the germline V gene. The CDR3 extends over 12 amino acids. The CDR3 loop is CASSPRGWTQYF. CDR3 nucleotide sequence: TGTGCCAGCAGCCCTCGGGGGTGGACGCAGTATTTT.

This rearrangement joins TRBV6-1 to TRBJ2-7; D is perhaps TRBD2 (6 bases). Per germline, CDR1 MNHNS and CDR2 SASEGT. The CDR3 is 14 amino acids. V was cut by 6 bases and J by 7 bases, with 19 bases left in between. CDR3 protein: CASRPGLPFLEQYF. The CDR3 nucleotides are TGTGCCAGCAGGCCGGGACTCCCGTTCCTGGAGCAGTACTTC.

The CDR3 bases are TGCGCCAGCAGCCGGGAACAGGGGACGGGGATGGATACGCAGTATTTT. Its translation: CASSREQGTGMDTQYF. The chain is built from TRBV4-1 and TRBJ2-3, with 7 bases lining up with TRBD1. Germline CDR1 is MGHRA and CDR2 is YSYEKL. The V gene end was trimmed by 4 bases and the J gene end by 6 bases; junction bases not matched to a gene: 13. The CDR3 runs to 16 residues.

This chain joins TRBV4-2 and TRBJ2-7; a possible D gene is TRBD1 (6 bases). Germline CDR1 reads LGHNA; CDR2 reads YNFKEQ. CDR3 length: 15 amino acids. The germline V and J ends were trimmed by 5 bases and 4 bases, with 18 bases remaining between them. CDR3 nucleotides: TGTGCCAGCAGCGAAATGCCCAGGGGCGGTTACGAGCAGTACTTC. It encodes CASSEMPRGGYEQYF.

The CDR3 nucleotides are TGTGCCAGCAGCCCGGGCCAGGGCCTTCGGAACACTGAAGCTTTCTTT. It translates to CASSPGQGLRNTEAFF. This chain links TRBV11-2 with TRBJ1-1; tentatively, D is TRBD1 (5 bases). The CDR3 runs 16 residues. The V gene's germline CDR1 is SGHAT and CDR2 FQNNGV. Deletions cut 5 bases from V and 1 base from J, with 17 bases between. The full variable domain, in which reference TRBV11-2 and TRBJ1-1 provide the parts outside the CDR3, is EAGVAQSPRYKIIEKRQSVAFWCNPISGHATLYWYQQILGQGPKLLIQFQNNGVVDDSQLPKDRFSAERLKGVDSTLKIQPAKLEDSAVYLCASSPGQGLRNTEAFFGQGTRLTVV.

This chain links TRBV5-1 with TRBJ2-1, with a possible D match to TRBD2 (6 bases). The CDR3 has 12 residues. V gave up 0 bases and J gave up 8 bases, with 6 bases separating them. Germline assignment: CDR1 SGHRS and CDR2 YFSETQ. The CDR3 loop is CASSLGGDEQFF. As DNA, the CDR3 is TGCGCCAGCAGCTTGGGCGGGGATGAGCAGTTCTTC. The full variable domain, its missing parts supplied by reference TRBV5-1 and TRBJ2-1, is KAGVTQTPRYLIKTRGQQVTLSCSPISGHRSVSWYQQTPGQGLQFLFEYFSETQRNKGNFPGRFSGRQFSNSRSEMNVSTLELGDSALYLCASSLGGDEQFFGPGTRLTVL.